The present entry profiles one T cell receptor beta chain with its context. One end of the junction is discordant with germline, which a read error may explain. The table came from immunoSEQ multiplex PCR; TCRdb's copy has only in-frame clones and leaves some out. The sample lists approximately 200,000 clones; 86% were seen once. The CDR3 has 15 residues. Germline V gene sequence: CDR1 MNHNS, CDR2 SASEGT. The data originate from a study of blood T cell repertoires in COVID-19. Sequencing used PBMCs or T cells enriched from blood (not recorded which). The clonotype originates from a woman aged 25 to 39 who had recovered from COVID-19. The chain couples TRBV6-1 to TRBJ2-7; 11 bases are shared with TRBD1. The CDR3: CASREGQGASYEQYF. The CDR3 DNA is TGTGCCAGCAGGGAAGGACAGGGGGCTTCCTACGAGCAGTACTTC.